The 16 T cell receptor beta chains below were found in one sample sequenced in a study of human T cells and chemical hapten exposure. Stated time point: patch test 2, 6 weeks after DPC sensitization. The treatment was: therapeutic diphenylcyclopropenone sensitization with weekly scalp DPC. TCRdb processed the RACE reads anew with MiXCR; each CDR3 protein has one entry. The data contain 330,000 or so distinct CDR3 sequences, more than 5% of them singletons. Material: whole blood, obtained in connection with sensitization to the hapten diphenylcyclopropenone (DPC). The receptors come from a young woman with alopecia areata. Some clones in this sample may be carry-over from other donors' samples.

This chain connects TRBV28 to TRBJ2-4, with unresolved D. Between the trimmed V and J ends, which lost 5 bases and 0 bases, there was a span of 11 bases. Per germline, CDR1 MDHEN and CDR2 SYDVKM. This CDR3 contains 15 residues. The DNA of the CDR3 is TGTGCCAGCAGTCCGACGGGCCTAGCCAAAAACATTCAGTACTTC. Its protein is CASSPTGLAKNIQYF.

This clonotype came up many times. The chain couples TRBV6-5 to TRBJ1-4; D gene ambiguous. Germline V gives CDR1 MNHEY, CDR2 SVGAGI. The CDR3 runs to 14 residues. With 2 bases removed from V and 0 bases from J, the gap between germline ends came to 4 bases. CDR3 DNA: TGTGCCAGCAGTTACCGAACAACTAATGAAAAACTGTTTTTT. This sequence encodes CASSYRTTNEKLFF.

The chain uses TRBV6-5 and TRBJ2-7; D may be TRBD1 (6 bases). Trimming pared 4 bases from V and 2 bases from J, leaving 15 bases between. This CDR3 has 15 amino acids. Germline CDR1 reads MNHEY; CDR2 reads SVGAGI. CDR3 amino acids: CASSFRTEQTYEQYF. DNA of the CDR3: TGTGCCAGCAGTTTCCGGACAGAGCAGACCTACGAGCAGTACTTC.

This clonotype was seen only a few times. The chain combines TRBV4-2 with TRBJ1-2; 7 bases line up with TRBD1. CDR3 length: 13 residues. With V trimmed by 8 bases and J by 4 bases, 7 bases remained unmatched. Germline values: CDR1 LGHNA, CDR2 YNFKEQ. The CDR3 coding sequence is TGTGCCAGCCGACCGGGACAGCCCTATGGCTACACCTTC. Encoded protein: CASRPGQPYGYTF.

V is TRBV7-2 and J is TRBJ2-2, with 7 bases identical to TRBD2. From germline, CDR1 is SGHTA and CDR2 FQGNSA. V lost 1 base and J lost 1; bases outside the gene matches: 3. The CDR3 extends over 16 amino acids. The CDR3 DNA reads TGTGCCAGCAGCTTAGGGGCTAGCGGGAACACCGGGGAGCTGTTTTTT. This gives the protein CASSLGASGNTGELFF.

This clonotype was counted between two and nine times. This CDR3 reads CASSFTGGPDTQYF. CDR3 nucleotides: TGTGCCAGCAGCTTTACGGGGGGGCCCGATACGCAGTATTTT. The chain recombines TRBV5-6 with TRBJ2-3, with TRBD2 matching over 8 bases. CDR1 is SGHDT, CDR2 YYEEEE, per germline. J was trimmed by 6 bases and V by 2 bases; bases with no gene match: 5. This CDR3 contains 14 residues.

This clonotype has at least ten counts. V is TRBV5-1 and J is TRBJ2-7, with 7 positions matching TRBD1. The germline CDR1 and CDR2 sequences are SGHRS and YFSETQ. The CDR3 has 14 amino acids. J lost 5 bases, V lost 1 base, and 6 bases had no gene match. The chain's CDR3 is CASSLQGDRHEQYF. In DNA form, the CDR3 reads TGCGCCAGCAGCTTGCAGGGGGACCGCCACGAGCAGTACTTC. The entire variable domain, with the rest obtained from reference TRBV5-1 and TRBJ2-7, is as follows: KAGVTQTPRYLIKTRGQQVTLSCSPISGHRSVSWYQQTPGQGLQFLFEYFSETQRNKGNFPGRFSGRQFSNSRSEMNVSTLELGDSALYLCASSLQGDRHEQYFGPGTRLTVT.

The chain links TRBV29-1 to TRBJ2-3; D may be TRBD2 (5 bases). The CDR3 is 13 amino acids. Germline-derived CDR1 and CDR2 are SQVTM and ANQGSEA. Deletions cut 4 bases from V and 4 bases from J, with 12 bases between. The CDR3 DNA sequence: TGCAGCGTTGGCCCGAAACTAGCAGATACGCAGTATTTT. It translates to CSVGPKLADTQYF.

This clonotype was observed a handful of times. V gene TRBV3-1 combines with J gene TRBJ2-7; D might be TRBD2 (6 bases). The CDR3 length is 16 residues. Germline V CDR1 and CDR2: LGHDT, YNNKEL (reference sequence). The ends were cut back, 4 bases at V and 0 bases at J, with 16 bases in the middle. The CDR3 DNA reads TGTGCCAGCAGCCCACCCAGCGGGCTAAGCTCCTACGAGCAGTACTTC. Its translation: CASSPPSGLSSYEQYF.

The J gene is TRBJ2-1, the V gene TRBV12-3 or TRBV12-4; possibly TRBD1 for D (5 bases). V was pared by 8 bases and J by 1 base, with 18 bases between. The CDR3 consists of 16 residues. The CDR3 sequence is CASASLGQGSYNEQFF. The CDR3 nucleotides are TGTGCCAGCGCCTCGTTGGGGCAGGGATCCTACAATGAGCAGTTCTTC.

This chain uses TRBV4-1 with TRBJ2-3, with 9 bases aligning to TRBD2. The CDR3 spans 15 residues. With V trimmed by 11 bases and J by 6 bases, 15 bases remained unmatched. In germline, CDR1 is MGHRA, CDR2 YSYEKL. CDR3 bases: TGCGCCCCAATTAGGGGCGGGGGGGTGCAGGATACGCAGTATTTT. Protein: CAPIRGGGVQDTQYF.

The chain combines TRBV13 with TRBJ2-7; 14 nucleotides align to TRBD2. V gave up 4 bases and J gave up 0 bases; unmatched junction bases: 5. Germline V CDR1 and CDR2: PRHDT, FYEKMQ (reference sequence). The CDR3 sequence is 17 residues long. CDR3 region: CASSWTSGGQVSYEQYF. CDR3 nucleotides: TGTGCCAGCAGCTGGACTAGCGGGGGGCAGGTCTCCTACGAGCAGTACTTC.

This clonotype appeared many times. The V gene is TRBV7-9, the J gene TRBJ1-1, with 8 bases fitting TRBD1. The V gene end was trimmed by 1 base and the J gene end by 4 bases; junction bases not matched to a gene: 2. This CDR3 has 14 amino acids. Germline V gene sequence: CDR1 SEHNR, CDR2 FQNEAQ (reference sequence). The CDR3 DNA is TGTGCCAGCAGCTTAGGCAGGGGGCTCACTGAAGCTTTCTTT. Amino acids: CASSLGRGLTEAFF.

J is TRBJ1-5 and V is TRBV10-3; TRBD1 aligns across 7 bases. The germline CDR1 and CDR2 sequences are ENHRY and SYGVKD. This CDR3 contains 15 residues. V trimming: 4 bases; J trimming: 2 bases; junction bases outside the gene matches: 5. The CDR3: CAISATGQGNQPQHF. The CDR3 coding sequence is TGTGCCATCAGTGCCACCGGACAGGGCAATCAGCCCCAGCATTTT.

The V gene is TRBV20-1, the J gene TRBJ2-7; tentatively, D is TRBD1 (5 bases). The V end was cut by 6 bases, the J end by 5 bases, with 17 bases between. The V gene's germline CDR1 is DFQATT and CDR2 SNEGSKA (reference sequence). This CDR3 has 13 residues. CDR3 amino acids: CSAYVQGLDEQYF. DNA of the CDR3: TGCAGTGCCTATGTTCAGGGTCTAGACGAGCAGTACTTC.

This clonotype showed up many times. The rearrangement links TRBV7-2 to TRBJ2-3; no definite D call. Germline CDR1 and CDR2: SGHTA and FQGNSA. The CDR3 has 12 residues. Deletions cut 5 bases from V and 7 bases from J, with 10 bases between. CDR3 sequence: CASSIQVNTQYF. CDR3 nucleotide sequence: TGTGCCAGCAGCATACAAGTCAATACGCAGTATTTT.